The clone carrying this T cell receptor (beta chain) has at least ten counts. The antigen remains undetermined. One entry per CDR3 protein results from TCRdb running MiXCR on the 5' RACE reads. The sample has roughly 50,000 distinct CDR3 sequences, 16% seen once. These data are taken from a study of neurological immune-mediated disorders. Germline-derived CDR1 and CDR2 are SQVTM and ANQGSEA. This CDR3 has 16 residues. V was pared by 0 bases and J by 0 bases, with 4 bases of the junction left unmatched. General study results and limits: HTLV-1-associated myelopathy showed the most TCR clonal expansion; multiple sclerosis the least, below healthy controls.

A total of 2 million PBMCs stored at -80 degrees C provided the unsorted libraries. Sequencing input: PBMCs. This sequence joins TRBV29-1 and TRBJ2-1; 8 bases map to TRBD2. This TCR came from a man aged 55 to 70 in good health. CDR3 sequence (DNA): TGCAGCGTTGAAGAGGGACTAGGGAGCTCCTACAATGAGCAGTTCTTC. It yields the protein CSVEEGLGSSYNEQFF.